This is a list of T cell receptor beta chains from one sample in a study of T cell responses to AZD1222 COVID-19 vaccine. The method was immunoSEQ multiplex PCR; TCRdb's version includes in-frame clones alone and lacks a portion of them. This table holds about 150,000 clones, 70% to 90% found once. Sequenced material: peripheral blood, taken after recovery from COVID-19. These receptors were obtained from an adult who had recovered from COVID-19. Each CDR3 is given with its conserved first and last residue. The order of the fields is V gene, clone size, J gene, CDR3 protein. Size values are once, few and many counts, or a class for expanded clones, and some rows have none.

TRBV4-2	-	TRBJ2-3	CASSQAPSGGAGDTQYF
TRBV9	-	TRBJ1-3	CASSPQGGSGNTIYF
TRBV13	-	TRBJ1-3	CASSPTGTAGNTIYF
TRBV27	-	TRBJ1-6	CASSSGYYNSPLHF
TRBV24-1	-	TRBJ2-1	CATSERGLLGDGEQFF
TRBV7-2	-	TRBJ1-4	CASSLYVGGNGEKLFF
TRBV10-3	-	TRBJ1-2	CAITGDASYGYTF
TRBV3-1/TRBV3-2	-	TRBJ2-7	CASSRLAGEGFYEQYF
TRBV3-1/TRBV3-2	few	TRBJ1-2	CASSRFRASYGYTF
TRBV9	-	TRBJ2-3	CASRKPESDTQYF
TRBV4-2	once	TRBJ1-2	CASSAHAGQGVSGYTF
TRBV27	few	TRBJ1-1	CASSLSTGGVEAFF
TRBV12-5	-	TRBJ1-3	CASGLLGNSGNTIYF
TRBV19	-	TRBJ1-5	CASSIRGQGVGSNQPQHF
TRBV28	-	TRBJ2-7	CASRSNIIPYEQYF
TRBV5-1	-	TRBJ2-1	CASSPGQGRINEQFF
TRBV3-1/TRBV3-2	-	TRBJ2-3	CASSRGTALESTQYF
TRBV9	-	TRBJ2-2	CASSVGNTGELFF
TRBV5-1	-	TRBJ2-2	CASSLGQSNTGELFF
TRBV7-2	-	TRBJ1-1	CASSFPTENTEAFF
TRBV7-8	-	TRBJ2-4	CASSPREGTQNIQYF
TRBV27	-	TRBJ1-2	CASRLGANYGYTF
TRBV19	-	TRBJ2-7	CASSIIANPSYEQYF
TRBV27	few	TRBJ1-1	CASRRDLRGSGFNTEAFF